The 16 T cell receptor beta chains below come from one sample, sequenced in a study of shared clonotypes between healthy human individuals (dated by TCRdb to 2019 to 2021). Preparation of the library involved the immunoSEQ multiplex PCR assay. The table was pulled from immuneACCESS by TCRdb, which kept in-frame rearrangements only. Such tables lose some clones; where checked, under half of the loss comes from unresolved V genes, and the rest has no known cause. The table for this sample lists approximately 1,000,000 clones; 60% to 80% of them were counted only once. Of the sample, almost 0.9% falls within the top ten clones. Sequenced material: memory CD4+ T cells from PBMCs. What the cell subset or site label conveys for this sample: CD45RA-negative fraction. Receptor source: a man between 18 and 29 years old in good health. Some clones in this sample may be carry-over from other donors' samples.

The chain joins TRBV9 to TRBJ2-2, with D perhaps TRBD1 (5 bases). Germline CDR1 reads SGDLS; CDR2 reads YYNGEE. V lost 3 bases and J 4 bases, leaving 13 bases between the germline ends. The CDR3 has 15 amino acids. In DNA form, the CDR3 reads TGTGCCAGCAGCGCCCAGACAGTGAGCACCGGGGAGCTGTTTTTT. Translated, it gives CASSAQTVSTGELFF.

The rearrangement links TRBV10-3 to TRBJ1-2, with 7 bases lining up with TRBD1. With 6 bases clipped from V and 4 bases from J, the junction kept 5 bases outside the gene matches. This CDR3 is built from 13 residues. Germline V gene data show CDR1 as ENHRY and CDR2 as SYGVKD. This CDR3 is CAIRGDSGYGYTF. DNA of the CDR3: TGTGCCATCAGGGGGGACAGTGGCTATGGCTACACCTTC.

The chain couples TRBV6-5 to TRBJ1-4; D remains ambiguous. Trimming shortened V by 2 bases and J by 7 bases, and 8 bases separated the two germline ends. The germline gives CDR1 MNHEY, CDR2 SVGAGI. The length of the CDR3 is 13 residues. The CDR3 sequence: CASSYRASEKLFF. The CDR3 nucleotides read TGTGCCAGCAGTTACAGGGCTAGTGAAAAACTGTTTTTT.

This clone appeared a single time. The chain couples TRBV4-1 to TRBJ2-3; D is unresolved. The CDR3 spans 11 residues. Germline loops: CDR1 MGHRA, CDR2 YSYEKL. V lost 4 bases and J 5 bases, leaving 4 bases between the germline ends. The CDR3 reads CASSLGDTQYF. DNA of the CDR3: TGCGCCAGCAGCCTGGGAGATACGCAGTATTTT.

Comments on this clone: The same CDR3 can be traced to other DNA sequences in this sample. The chain employs TRBV5-4 and TRBJ2-1; TRBD2 matches 13 bases. Trimming removed 4 bases from V and 3 bases from J; junction bases left unmatched: 4. The CDR3 loop spans 16 amino acids. Looked up from germline, CDR1 is SGHNT and CDR2 is YYREEE (reference sequence). CDR3 sequence: CASSPLAGGNYNEQFF. CDR3 DNA: TGTGCCAGCAGCCCACTAGCGGGAGGGAACTACAATGAGCAGTTCTTC.

The V and J genes are TRBV7-6 and TRBJ2-2, with 12 bases matching TRBD1. The CDR3 spans 18 residues. Germline CDR1 is SGHVS and CDR2 is FNYEAQ. The J segment lost 2 bases and the V segment lost 5 bases, leaving 9 bases of the junction unmatched. This CDR3 is CASSLRDRGRVNTGELFF. CDR3 coding DNA: TGTGCCAGCAGCCTCCGGGACAGGGGGCGCGTAAACACCGGGGAGCTGTTTTTT.

This rearrangement joins TRBV7-2 to TRBJ2-3, with D perhaps TRBD1 (6 bases). The V gene's germline CDR1 is SGHTA and CDR2 FQGNSA. The CDR3 contains 13 residues. The V end lost 8 bases, the J end lost 4 bases, and 13 bases lay between the germline ends. The CDR3 loop is CASAEDSPDTQYF. The CDR3, as DNA: TGTGCCAGCGCCGAGGACAGTCCAGATACGCAGTATTTT.

Comments on this clone: This same CDR3 is encoded by further DNA sequences in the sample. V and J are TRBV7-2 and TRBJ2-2; D gene unclear. Per the germline V gene, CDR1 is SGHTA and CDR2 is FQGNSA. Between the trimmed V and J ends, which lost 5 bases and 2 bases, there was a span of 6 bases. The CDR3 runs to 13 residues. The CDR3 region is CASSLLNTGELFF. The CDR3 coding sequence is TGTGCCAGCAGCCTTCTAAACACCGGGGAGCTGTTTTTT. Based on the CDR3 plus reference TRBV7-2 and TRBJ2-2, the full variable domain is GAGVSQSPSNKVTEKGKDVELRCDPISGHTALYWYRQSLGQGLEFLIYFQGNSAPDKSGLPSDRFSAERTGGSVSTLTIQRTQQEDSAVYLCASSLLNTGELFFGEGSRLTVL.

This sequence joins TRBV7-3 and TRBJ1-1; D ambiguous. V was shortened by 4 bases and J by 8 bases, with 14 bases between the two germline ends. Germline V gene data show CDR1 as SGHTA and CDR2 as FQGTGA. The CDR3 has 13 residues. The chain's CDR3 is CASSSDPAGEAFF. In DNA, the CDR3 is TGTGCCAGCAGCTCTGACCCTGCGGGGGAAGCTTTCTTT. The whole variable domain, remainder taken from reference TRBV7-3 and TRBJ1-1, is GAGVSQTPSNKVTEKGKYVELRCDPISGHTALYWYRQSLGQGPEFLIYFQGTGAADDSGLPNDRFFAVRPEGSVSTLKIQRTERGDSAVYLCASSSDPAGEAFFGQGTRLTVV.

CDR3 sequence: CASSLKSSNTEAFF. The CDR3 nucleotides are TGTGCCAGCAGCCTAAAGTCTTCGAACACTGAAGCTTTCTTT. The gene calls are TRBV11-2 and TRBJ1-1; D call uncertain. Trimming cost V 5 bases and J 1 base, with 11 bases left between them. CDR3 length: 14 residues. Germline CDR1 SGHAT, CDR2 FQNNGV. The full variable domain, its missing parts supplied by reference TRBV11-2 and TRBJ1-1, is EAGVAQSPRYKIIEKRQSVAFWCNPISGHATLYWYQQILGQGPKLLIQFQNNGVVDDSQLPKDRFSAERLKGVDSTLKIQPAKLEDSAVYLCASSLKSSNTEAFFGQGTRLTVV.

This clone was counted many times. The V gene is TRBV7-9, the J gene TRBJ2-1, with D perhaps TRBD1 (6 bases). The CDR3 is 17 amino acids. V lost 6 bases to trimming and J lost 6 bases, with 24 bases between them. Germline-derived CDR1 and CDR2 are SEHNR and FQNEAQ (reference sequence). CDR3 amino acids: CASSPIFRDTNANEQFF. DNA for the CDR3: TGTGCCAGCAGTCCGATTTTCCGGGACACCAACGCCAATGAGCAGTTCTTC.

The gene calls are TRBV30 and TRBJ1-2, with 10 bases aligning to TRBD1. V lost 7 bases to trimming and J lost 4 bases; unmatched junction nucleotides: 9. The CDR3 totals 14 residues. Germline V gene lookup returns CDR1 GTSNPN and CDR2 SVGIG (reference sequence). The CDR3 DNA reads as TGTGCCTTGTACCGGGACAGGGGAGGCTATGGCTACACCTTC. Amino acids: CALYRDRGGYGYTF.

This clone was seen a few times. The rearrangement links TRBV9 to TRBJ2-2, with 13 bases that match TRBD2. Germline-derived CDR1 and CDR2 are SGDLS and YYNGEE. The CDR3 contains 17 residues. The junction had 5 bases not matched to a gene; V was cut back by 4 bases and J by 2 bases. The CDR3: CASSFGTSGTNTGELFF. In nucleotides, the CDR3 is TGTGCCAGCAGCTTCGGGACTAGCGGGACCAACACCGGGGAGCTGTTTTTT. Variable domain in full (rest from reference TRBV9 and TRBJ2-2): DSGVTQTPKHLITATGQRVTLRCSPRSGDLSVYWYQQSLDQGLQFLIQYYNGEERAKGNILERFSAQQFPDLHSELNLSSLELGDSALYFCASSFGTSGTNTGELFFGEGSRLTVL.

This clone was counted at least ten times. V usage is TRBV5-4 and J usage is TRBJ2-5; 8 bases line up with TRBD1. This CDR3 region has 15 residues. Germline CDR1 reads SGHNT; CDR2 reads YYREEE (reference sequence). With 7 bases clipped from V and 4 bases from J, the junction kept 12 bases outside the gene matches. The CDR3 nucleotides are TGTGCCAGCGCGATTTTAGACAGGGGAAGAGAGACCCAGTACTTC. Translating it yields CASAILDRGRETQYF.

This clone has a single count. The chain couples TRBV5-1 to TRBJ2-5, with 7 bases aligning to TRBD1. The CDR3 is made up of 14 amino acids. V trimming: 5 bases; J trimming: 1 base; junction bases outside the gene matches: 5. CDR1 is SGHRS, CDR2 YFSETQ, per germline. For the CDR3, the DNA is TGCGCCAGCAGTCGGGACAGCCTCCAAGAGACCCAGTACTTC. Translation gives CASSRDSLQETQYF.

The chain links TRBV4-3 to TRBJ2-1; 7 bases map to TRBD2. In germline, CDR1 is LGHNA, CDR2 YSLEER. Unmatched junction bases numbered 14, after V lost 4 bases and J lost 8 bases. The CDR3 runs 16 residues. CDR3 sequence: CASSPHAGEGGDEQFF. CDR3 coding DNA: TGCGCCAGCAGCCCCCACGCGGGAGAGGGAGGGGATGAGCAGTTCTTC.